This T cell receptor (beta chain) comes out of a study of shared clonotypes between healthy human individuals. CDR1 and CDR2 from the germline V gene are MNHNS and SASEGT. V shed 6 bases and J shed 4 bases, with 15 bases lying between them. The CDR3 length is 14 residues. Partitioning of CD4+ cells yielded a CD45RA+ naive subset and a CD45RA-negative memory subset. Original processing methods: Junction-only immunoSEQ data arrived without quality scores, meaning filtering differed. Sequenced by immunoSEQ multiplex PCR; TCRdb stores in-frame clones only, minus some. That table gives V, J and clone size, and the DNA gave D and trimming. The sample yields some 1.5 million clones, 95% to 99% seen once.

Sequencing used naive CD4+ T cells sorted from blood. Subset denoted: CD45RA+ positively selected. The clonotype was recovered from a man aged 30 to 39 in good health. The V and J genes are TRBV6-1 and TRBJ2-5; D might be TRBD1 (6 bases). CDR3 residues: CASSPADRRETQYF. The CDR3 region has the DNA TGTGCCAGCAGCCCGGCGGACAGACGAGAGACCCAGTACTTC.